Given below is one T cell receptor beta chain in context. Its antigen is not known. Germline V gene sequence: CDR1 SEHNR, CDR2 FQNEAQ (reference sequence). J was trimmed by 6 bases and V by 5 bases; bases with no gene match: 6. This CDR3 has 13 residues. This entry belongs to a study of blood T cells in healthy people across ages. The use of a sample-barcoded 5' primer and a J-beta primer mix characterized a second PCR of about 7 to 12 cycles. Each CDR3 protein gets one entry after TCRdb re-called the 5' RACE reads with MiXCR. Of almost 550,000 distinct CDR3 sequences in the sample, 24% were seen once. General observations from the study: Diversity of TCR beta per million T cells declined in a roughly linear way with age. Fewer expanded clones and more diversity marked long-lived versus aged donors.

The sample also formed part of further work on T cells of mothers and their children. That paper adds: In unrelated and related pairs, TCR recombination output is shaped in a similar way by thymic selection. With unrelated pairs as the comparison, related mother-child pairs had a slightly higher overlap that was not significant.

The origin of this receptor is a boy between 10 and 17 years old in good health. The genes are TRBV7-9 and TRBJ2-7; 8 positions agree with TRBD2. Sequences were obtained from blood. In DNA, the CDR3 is TGTGCCAGCAGCGCGGGGGGCGGGGTCGAGCAGTACTTC. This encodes CASSAGGGVEQYF.